This T cell receptor beta chain was profiled in a study of CD8+CD57+ T cells in acquired aplastic anemia. Study-level information: CD4+ and CD8+ cells, once sorted, gave DNA averaging about 3.4 ug.

V gave up 4 bases and J gave up 6 bases, with 22 bases separating them. The CDR3 extends over 17 amino acids. CDR1 and CDR2 from the germline V gene are SEHNR and FQNEAQ (reference sequence). CDR3 and TCR beta VDJ profiling relied on genomic DNA as the template. TCRdb redid the calling of the reads with MiXCR, one entry per CDR3 protein. The table has about 180,000 distinct CDR3 sequences, around 63% seen once. For sequencing, patients were chosen who had shown expansion of CD8+CD57+ cells by flow cytometry. This receptor was taken from a human donor with aplastic anemia. Sequencing used sorted CD4+, CD8+, or CD8+CD57+ T cells (not recorded which) from PBMCs. The chain employs TRBV7-9 and TRBJ2-1; D remains ambiguous. This CDR3 reads CASSSPRSSPSSNEQFF. CDR3 coding DNA: TGTGCCAGCAGCTCCCCCCGCTCCTCACCCAGTTCCAATGAGCAGTTCTTC.